The entry below gives a single T cell receptor (beta chain) sequence along with its context. Antigen unknown. The data stem from a study of OX40 agonist ivuxolimab in advanced cancers. At the level of the study: Patients undergoing dose escalation presented with hepatocellular carcinoma, melanoma, renal cell or head and neck cancer.

Data came from immunoSEQ multiplex PCR; TCRdb stores just in-frame clones and leaves some out. The sample consists of under 100,000 clones, nearly 90% of them appearing once. Study-wide points: Both CD4+ and CD8+ T cell populations in blood had undergone clonal expansion by week 6 at 0.1 to 3.0 mg/kg.

Between the trimmed V and J ends, which lost 3 bases and 0 bases, there was a span of 21 bases. Germline CDR1 KGHSH, CDR2 LQKENI. CDR3 length: 19 residues. The receptor comes from an adult with an advanced solid tumor such as melanoma, head and neck, liver or kidney cancer. Material: CD4+ or CD8+ T cells sorted from blood, obtained in a trial of the OX40 agonist ivuxolimab. The V call is TRBV18, the J call TRBJ2-1; possible D gene TRBD1, 6 bases. CDR3 bases: TGTGCCAGCTCACCCCGAACAGGGTATGGAGTCAGCTCCTACAATGAGCAGTTCTTC. Its translation: CASSPRTGYGVSSYNEQFF.